This TCR beta chain was profiled in a study of tumor and adjacent non-tumor tissue in lung cancer. The overall study: The cohort had approximately 12 adenocarcinoma, 2 squamous cell and 1 small cell patients.

Germline CDR1 and CDR2: SQVTM and ANQGSEA. The CDR3 is 12 residues long, counting both termini. This clonotype showed up just a few times. The antigen is not known. It is likely a read error, because the conserved phenylalanine at the end of the CDR3 is missing. Because the CDR3's place on the DNA is in doubt, the DNA is left out and the CDR3 is given as listed by TCRdb. Three rounds of nested PCR, following a modified ARM-PCR protocol, produced the TCRbeta library. TCRdb re-derived calls from the multiplex PCR reads in MiXCR, one entry per CDR3 protein. The sample carries about 81,000 distinct CDR3 sequences, over 60% recorded once. This sample's RNA came from whole unsorted tissue. General observations from the study: Patients with more diverse tumor TCRs had worse survival. Top 100 clones took a larger repertoire share in normal lung. Significantly higher TCR diversity was found in tumor than normal lung.

The receptor comes from a woman between 35 and 50 years old with non-small cell lung cancer. The sample taken for sequencing was lung tumor tissue. The rearrangement links TRBV29-1 to TRBJ1-2. The chain's CDR3 is CSVVEGSYGYII.